This T cell receptor (beta chain) was sequenced for a study of post-analysis software for immune sequencing data. Study conclusions and caveats: Controls had lower frequencies than patients of about 5 TRBV segments, which included TRBV5-6, TRBV5-1 and TRBV20-1. Controls' normalized Chao1 diversity significantly exceeded that of multiple sclerosis patients.

Unique-molecular-identifier-tagged TCR beta cDNA libraries were used. T cells numbering about 0.85 to 11 million yielded cDNA molecules that totaled some 500,000. TCRdb used MiXCR to reprocess the PCR reads, holding one entry per CDR3 protein. The sample holds approximately 730,000 distinct CDR3 sequences; approximately 30% are singletons and the top ten take under 0.7%. This CDR3 comprises 12 residues. For this clonotype: The antigen is not known. A read error may account for a junction end that differs from germline.

The chain employs TRBV12-3 or TRBV12-4 and TRBJ1-2, with D unclear. Sequences were obtained from blood. The sequence derives from a girl between 5 and 17 years old with multiple sclerosis. The CDR3 DNA reads TGTGCCGGCAGCTACACTAACTATGGCTACACCTTC. Translated, it gives CAGSYTNYGYTF.